One TCR beta chain is described in this entry. The antigen is not known. Sequenced by immunoSEQ multiplex PCR; TCRdb stores in-frame clones only, minus some. In the table there are approximately 2.5 million clones, under 95% of which are singletons. These data are taken from a study of shared clonotypes between healthy human individuals. The wider study: The plates for each donor numbered three CD4 naive, three CD4 memory, two CD8 naive and one CD8 memory. Study results and caveats: The study found lower generation probabilities in non-shared clonotypes than in those shared by all four donors.

Adult donors, all healthy and HIV-negative, had no recent acute infections or vaccinations. CDR1 is SGHRS, CDR2 YFSETQ, per germline. Trimming took 0 bases from V and 4 from J; bases not matched to a gene: 4. The CDR3 consists of 16 residues. The origin of this receptor is a man younger than 30 in good health. Some clones in this sample may be carry-over from other donors' samples. The sample taken for sequencing was naive CD4+ T cells from PBMCs. Subset: CD45RA+ positively selected. V and J are TRBV5-1 and TRBJ2-2; 9 bases map to TRBD2. DNA for the CDR3: TGCGCCAGCAGCTTGGGACTAGCGGCCTCCACCGGGGAGCTGTTTTTT. Its protein is CASSLGLAASTGELFF.